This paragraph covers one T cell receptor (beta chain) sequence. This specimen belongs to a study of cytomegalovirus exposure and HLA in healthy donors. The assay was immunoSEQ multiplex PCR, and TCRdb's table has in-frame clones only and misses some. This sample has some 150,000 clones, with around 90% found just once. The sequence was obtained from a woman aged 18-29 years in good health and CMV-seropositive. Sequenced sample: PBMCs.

The CDR3 reads CASSYSSSYNEQFF. The CDR3 nucleotides read TGTGCCAGCAGTTACTCTAGCTCCTACAATGAGCAGTTCTTC. This sequence joins TRBV6-6 and TRBJ2-1; D unclear. Looked up from germline, CDR1 is MNHNY and CDR2 is SVGAGI (reference sequence). This CDR3 region has 14 residues. Trimming left V 0 bases short and J 0 bases short, with 3 bases between.